This note documents a single TCR beta chain sequence. Its cognate antigen is unknown. The data were obtained in a study of T cell repertoires and HLA-DP antigens. Across the study: Donors were two male and one female, aged 18-to-29 to 60-to-69.

Trimming shortened V by 6 bases and J by 8 bases, and 19 bases separated the two germline ends. The CDR3 covers 15 residues. Germline V CDR1 and CDR2: KGHSH, LQKENI. The method was immunoSEQ multiplex PCR; TCRdb's version includes in-frame clones alone and lacks a portion of them. This table has about 89,000 clones, roughly nine tenths appearing once. J is TRBJ1-4 and V is TRBV18, with D uncertain. Sequencing was carried out using CD4+ T cells from PBMCs. The receptor's source is a man in his forties or fifties in good health and CMV-seronegative. The CDR3: CASSRDAAAEEKLFF. The DNA of the CDR3 is TGTGCCAGCTCCCGGGATGCGGCAGCGGAAGAAAAACTGTTTTTT.